Each of the 2 T cell receptor beta chains below was sequenced from the same sample in a study of beta chain features in type 1 diabetes. General study findings and limits: There was a moderate but significant shortening of TCRB CDR3s in all four CD4+ subsets of Type 1 diabetes patients.

Expressed TCRB transcripts were sequenced after all isolated RNA was converted to cDNA. The table came from immunoSEQ multiplex PCR; TCRdb's copy has only in-frame clones and leaves some out. Of around 250,000 clones detected, roughly 14% appear once; the ten largest clones hold 0.015% to 0.02%. The antigens of these receptors remain unknown. The sequenced sample was naive CD4+ T cells from blood. The receptor source for this set is a man younger than 45 with type 1 diabetes.

J is TRBJ2-5 and V is TRBV7-2; TRBD1 agrees at 8 bases. In germline, CDR1 is SGHTA, CDR2 FQGNSA. The V and J ends lost 5 bases and 5 bases, in that order; junction bases with no gene match: 7. There are 14 residues in the CDR3. The CDR3 is CASSPGQGLETQYF. The DNA for the CDR3 is TGTGCCAGCAGCCCAGGACAGGGACTCGAGACCCAGTACTTC.

This chain joins TRBV14 and TRBJ1-1; the D is unclear. V shed 4 bases and J shed 1 base, with 10 bases lying between them. The CDR3 totals 14 residues. Germline-derived CDR1 and CDR2 are SGHDN and FVKESK. The chain's CDR3 is CASSPREGNTEAFF. The DNA for the CDR3 is TGTGCCAGCAGCCCTCGCGAGGGGAACACTGAAGCTTTCTTT.